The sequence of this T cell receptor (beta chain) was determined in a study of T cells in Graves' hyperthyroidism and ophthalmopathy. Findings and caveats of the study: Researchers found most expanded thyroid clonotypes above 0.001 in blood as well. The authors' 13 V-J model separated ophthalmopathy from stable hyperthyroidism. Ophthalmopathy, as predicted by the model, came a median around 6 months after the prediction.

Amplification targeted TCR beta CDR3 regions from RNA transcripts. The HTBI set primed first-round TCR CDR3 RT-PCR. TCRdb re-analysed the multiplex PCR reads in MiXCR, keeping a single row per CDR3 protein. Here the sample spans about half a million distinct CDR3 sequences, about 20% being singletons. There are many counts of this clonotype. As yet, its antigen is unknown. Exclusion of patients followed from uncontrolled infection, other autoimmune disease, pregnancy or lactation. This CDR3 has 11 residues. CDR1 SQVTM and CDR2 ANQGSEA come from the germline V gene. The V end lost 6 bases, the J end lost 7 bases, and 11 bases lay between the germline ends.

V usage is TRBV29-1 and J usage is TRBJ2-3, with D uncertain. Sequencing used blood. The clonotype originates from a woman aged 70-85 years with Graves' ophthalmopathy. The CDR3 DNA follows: TGCAGCGTCAACTACCAGCATACGCAGTATTTT. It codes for CSVNYQHTQYF.